The 14 T cell receptor beta chains in this list originate from one sample, sequenced in a study of T cell responses to AZD1222 COVID-19 vaccine. TCRdb's copy holds only in-frame clones and misses some; the assay was immunoSEQ multiplex PCR. The sample includes tens of thousands of clones, around 89% of them seen just once. The material sequenced was peripheral blood, taken 28 days after the second dose of the MenACWY control vaccine. Receptors were obtained from an adult who received the MenACWY meningococcal vaccine as a control.

For the CDR3, the DNA is TGTGCCAGCAGCCAAGATGGACTAGCGGGCCGCAGGAATACGCAGTATTTT. Its translation is CASSQDGLAGRRNTQYF. V and J are TRBV14 and TRBJ2-3, with 11 positions matching TRBD2. Germline V CDR1 and CDR2: SGHDN, FVKESK. V lost 0 bases to trimming and J lost 7 bases; unmatched junction nucleotides: 9. The CDR3 runs 17 residues.

This chain connects TRBV7-2 to TRBJ2-1; no definite D call. The germline V and J ends were trimmed by 5 bases and 8 bases, with 10 bases remaining between them. Looked up from germline, CDR1 is SGHTA and CDR2 is FQGNSA. This CDR3 contains 12 residues. The CDR3 nucleotides are TGTGCCAGCAGCCCCGGACGGTATGAGCAGTTCTTC. Translated, it gives CASSPGRYEQFF.

The gene calls are TRBV10-3 and TRBJ2-6; weak D call: TRBD1 (6 bases). Between the trimmed V and J ends, which lost 2 bases and 12 bases, there was a span of 14 bases. Germline lookup yields CDR1 ENHRY and CDR2 SYGVKD. The CDR3 totals 14 residues. CDR3 region: CAISEGQGLGVLTF. In nucleotides, the CDR3 is TGTGCCATCAGTGAGGGGCAGGGGCTTGGCGTCCTGACTTTC.

CDR3 in amino acids: CASSSFNSGRNIQYF. The CDR3 region has the DNA TGTGCCAGCAGCTCCTTTAATAGCGGGAGAAACATTCAGTACTTC. V gene TRBV7-8 combines with J gene TRBJ2-4, with TRBD2 matching over 9 bases. With V trimmed by 4 bases and J by 6 bases, 7 bases remained unmatched. Germline V gene data show CDR1 as SGHVS and CDR2 as FQNEAQ. The CDR3 length is 15 residues.

V and J are TRBV7-2 and TRBJ1-6, with 10 bases lining up with TRBD1. The V segment lost 8 bases and the J segment 9 bases; nucleotides outside the gene matches: 7. The germline CDR1 and CDR2 sequences are SGHTA and FQGNSA. This CDR3 contains 14 residues. The CDR3 spells CASQPGQGGSPLHF. The CDR3 DNA follows: TGTGCCAGCCAACCCGGACAGGGGGGTTCACCCCTCCACTTT.

The genes are TRBV18 and TRBJ1-2; 9 bases align to TRBD1. The CDR3 has 16 residues. V lost 6 bases to trimming and J lost 6 bases; unmatched junction nucleotides: 14. In germline, CDR1 is KGHSH, CDR2 LQKENI. Written as DNA, the CDR3 is TGTGCCAGCTCTCTGTATAATACGGGACAGGGACATGGCTACACCTTC. Residues: CASSLYNTGQGHGYTF.

This clone occurred a few times. The J gene is TRBJ2-7, the V gene TRBV7-2; the match to TRBD1 covers 8 bases. Germline values: CDR1 SGHTA, CDR2 FQGNSA. V shed 3 bases, J shed 6 bases, and the junction held 1 base outside the gene matches. The CDR3 loop spans 12 amino acids. CDR3 sequence: CASSFRGREQYF. The CDR3 coding sequence is TGTGCCAGCAGCTTCAGGGGGCGCGAGCAGTACTTC.

The chain recombines TRBV7-2 with TRBJ2-2; D is unclear. Trimming pared 2 bases from V and 0 bases from J, leaving 7 bases between. Germline lookup yields CDR1 SGHTA and CDR2 FQGNSA. There are 15 residues in the CDR3. The CDR3 loop is CASSLMSTNTGELFF. The CDR3 region has the DNA TGTGCCAGCAGCTTAATGTCCACGAACACCGGGGAGCTGTTTTTT.

The V gene is TRBV12-2, the J gene TRBJ1-4; the table assigns TRBD1, which was not confirmed against the DNA. TRBV12-2 is flagged as a pseudogene. The CDR3 extends over 13 amino acids. CDR3 DNA: TGTGCAAGTCGCTCAGGACAGAATGAAAAACTGTTTTTT. This codes for CASRSGQNEKLFF.

The chain carries TRBV3-1 (or the pseudogene TRBV3-2) and TRBJ2-7; 9 bases are a match to TRBD1. Trimming took 2 bases from V and 3 from J; bases not matched to a gene: 5. Germline V gene lookup returns CDR1 LGHDT and CDR2 YNNKEL (reference sequence). The CDR3 has 15 amino acids. The CDR3 region is CASSQSGTGSYEQYF. The DNA of the CDR3 is TGTGCCAGCAGCCAATCTGGGACAGGGAGCTACGAGCAGTACTTC.

This clone has a count of ten or more. This sequence joins TRBV28 and TRBJ2-1, with D tentatively TRBD2 (5 bases). The V gene lost 9 bases and the J gene lost 3 bases, with 15 bases spanning the gap. The CDR3 totals 14 residues. Germline-derived CDR1 and CDR2 are MDHEN and SYDVKM. The CDR3 region has the DNA TGTGCCAGTTATGGGAGTTTGGACTACAATGAGCAGTTCTTC. This encodes CASYGSLDYNEQFF.

J is TRBJ1-3 and V is TRBV4-1; the D gene is possibly TRBD1 (5 bases). The CDR3 runs 15 residues. Looked up from germline, CDR1 is MGHRA and CDR2 is YSYEKL. With 2 bases removed from V and 0 bases from J, the gap between germline ends came to 8 bases. In DNA form, the CDR3 reads TGCGCCAGCAGCCAACAGGGTCACTCTGGAAACACCATATATTTT. It is translated as CASSQQGHSGNTIYF.

The CDR3 region has the DNA TGCGCCAGCAGCCAAGATTTTCAGGGGTTTGAAAAACTGTTTTTT. Translated, it gives CASSQDFQGFEKLFF. The chain employs TRBV4-3 and TRBJ1-4; TRBD1 might be the D (6 bases). The germline V gene has CDR1 LGHNA and CDR2 YSLEER. Trimming removed 0 bases from V and 7 bases from J, with 12 bases in between. This CDR3 spans 15 amino acids.

V gene TRBV14 combines with J gene TRBJ1-1, with D unclear. Trimming pared 4 bases from V and 0 bases from J, leaving 6 bases between. Germline V gene sequence: CDR1 SGHDN, CDR2 FVKESK. The CDR3 extends over 13 amino acids. CDR3 DNA: TGTGCCAGCAGCCCCGGATTGAACACTGAAGCTTTCTTT. Translated, it gives CASSPGLNTEAFF.